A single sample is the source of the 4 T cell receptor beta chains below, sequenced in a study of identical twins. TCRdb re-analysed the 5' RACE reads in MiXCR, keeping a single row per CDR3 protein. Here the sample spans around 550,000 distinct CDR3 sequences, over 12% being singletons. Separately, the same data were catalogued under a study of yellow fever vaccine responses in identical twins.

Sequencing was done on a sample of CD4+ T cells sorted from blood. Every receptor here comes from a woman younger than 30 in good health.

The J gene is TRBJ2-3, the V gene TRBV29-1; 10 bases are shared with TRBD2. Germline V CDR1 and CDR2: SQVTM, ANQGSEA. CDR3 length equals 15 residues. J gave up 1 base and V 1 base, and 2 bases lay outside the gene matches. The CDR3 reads CSVEVLAGGTDTQYF. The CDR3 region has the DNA TGCAGCGTTGAAGTTCTAGCGGGGGGCACAGATACGCAGTATTTT.

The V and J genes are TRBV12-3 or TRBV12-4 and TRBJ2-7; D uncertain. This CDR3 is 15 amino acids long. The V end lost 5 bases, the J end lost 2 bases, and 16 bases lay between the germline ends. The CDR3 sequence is CASSETGPSPYEQYF. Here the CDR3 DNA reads TGTGCCAGCAGTGAAACCGGGCCTTCTCCCTACGAGCAGTACTTC.

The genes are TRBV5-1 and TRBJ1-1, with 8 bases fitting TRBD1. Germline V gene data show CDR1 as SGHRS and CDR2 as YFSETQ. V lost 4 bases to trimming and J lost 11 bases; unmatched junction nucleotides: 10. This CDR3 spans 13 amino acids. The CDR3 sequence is CASSPGTGVEAFF. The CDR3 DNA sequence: TGCGCCAGCAGCCCCGGGACAGGAGTTGAGGCTTTCTTT.

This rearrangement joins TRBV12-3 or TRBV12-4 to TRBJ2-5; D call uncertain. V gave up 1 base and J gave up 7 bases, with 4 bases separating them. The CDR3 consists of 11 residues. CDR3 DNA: TGTGCCAGCAGTTTAGGGCCGACCCAGTACTTC. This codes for CASSLGPTQYF.